The present T cell receptor beta chain was sequenced within a study of T cell changes during pregnancy in multiple sclerosis. TCRdb's copy holds only in-frame clones and misses some; the assay was immunoSEQ multiplex PCR. Of approximately 44,000 clones listed, roughly 90% are singletons. The CDR3 has 16 amino acids. Germline trimming cut 4 bases from V and 0 bases from J; bases unmatched to any gene: 9. Germline CDR1 SGHNT, CDR2 YENEEA. The origin of this receptor is a female donor with multiple sclerosis, enrolled in a pregnancy study. This chain connects TRBV11-3 to TRBJ2-7; TRBD1 matches at 7 bases. The starting material was CD8+ T cells from peripheral blood mononuclear cells, obtained in the third trimester of pregnancy. The CDR3 DNA is TGTGCCAGCAGCTCGAACCGGGACAGTGCCTCCTACGAGCAGTACTTC. Protein: CASSSNRDSASYEQYF.